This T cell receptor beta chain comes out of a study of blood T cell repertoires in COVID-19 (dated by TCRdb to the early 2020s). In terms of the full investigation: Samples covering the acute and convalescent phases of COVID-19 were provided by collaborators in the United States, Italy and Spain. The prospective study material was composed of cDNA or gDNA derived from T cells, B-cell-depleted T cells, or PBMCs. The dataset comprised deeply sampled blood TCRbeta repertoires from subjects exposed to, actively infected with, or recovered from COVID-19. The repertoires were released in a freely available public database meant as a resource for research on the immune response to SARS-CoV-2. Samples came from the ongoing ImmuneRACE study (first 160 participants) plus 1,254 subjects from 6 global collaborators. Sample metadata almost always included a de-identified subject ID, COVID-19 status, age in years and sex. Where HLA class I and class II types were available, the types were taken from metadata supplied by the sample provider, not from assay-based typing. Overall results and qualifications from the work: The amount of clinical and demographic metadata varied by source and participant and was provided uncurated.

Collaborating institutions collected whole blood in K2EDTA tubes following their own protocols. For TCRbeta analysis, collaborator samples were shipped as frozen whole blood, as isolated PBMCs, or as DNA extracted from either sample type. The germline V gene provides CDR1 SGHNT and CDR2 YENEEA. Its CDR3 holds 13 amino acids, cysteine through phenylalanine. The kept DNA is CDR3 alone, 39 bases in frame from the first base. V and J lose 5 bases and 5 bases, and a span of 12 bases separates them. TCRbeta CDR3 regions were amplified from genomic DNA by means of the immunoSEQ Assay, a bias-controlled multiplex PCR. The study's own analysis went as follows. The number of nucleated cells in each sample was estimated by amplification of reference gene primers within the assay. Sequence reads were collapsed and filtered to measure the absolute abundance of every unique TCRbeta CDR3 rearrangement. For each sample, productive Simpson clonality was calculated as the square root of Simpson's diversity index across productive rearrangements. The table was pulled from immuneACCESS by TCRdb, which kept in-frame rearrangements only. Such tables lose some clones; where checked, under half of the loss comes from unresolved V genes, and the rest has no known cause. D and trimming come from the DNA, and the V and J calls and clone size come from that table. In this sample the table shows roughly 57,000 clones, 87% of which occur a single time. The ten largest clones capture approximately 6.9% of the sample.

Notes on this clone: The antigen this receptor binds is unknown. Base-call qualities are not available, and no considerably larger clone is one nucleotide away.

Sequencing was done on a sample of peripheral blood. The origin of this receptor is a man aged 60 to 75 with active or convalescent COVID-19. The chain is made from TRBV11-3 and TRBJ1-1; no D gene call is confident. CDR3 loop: CASSIAPGTEAFF. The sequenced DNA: TGTGCCAGCAGCATCGCTCCGGGGACTGAAGCTTTCTTT.